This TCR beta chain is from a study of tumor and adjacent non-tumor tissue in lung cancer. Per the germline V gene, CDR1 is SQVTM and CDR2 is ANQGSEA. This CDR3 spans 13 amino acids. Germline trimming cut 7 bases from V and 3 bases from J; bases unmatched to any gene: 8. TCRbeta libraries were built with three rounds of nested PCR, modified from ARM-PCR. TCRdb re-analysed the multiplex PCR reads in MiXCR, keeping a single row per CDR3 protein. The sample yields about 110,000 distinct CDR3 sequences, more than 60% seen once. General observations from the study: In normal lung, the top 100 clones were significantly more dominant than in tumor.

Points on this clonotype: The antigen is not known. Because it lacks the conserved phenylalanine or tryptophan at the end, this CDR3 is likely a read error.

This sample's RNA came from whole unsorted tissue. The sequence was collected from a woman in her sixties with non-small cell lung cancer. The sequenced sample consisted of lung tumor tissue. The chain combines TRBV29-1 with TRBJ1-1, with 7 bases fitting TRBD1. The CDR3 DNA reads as TGCAGCGCCATGGGACAGACGGACACTGAAGCTTTCTCT. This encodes CSAMGQTDTEAFS.